The next 14 T cell receptor beta chains were all read from a single sample in a study of naive CD8 T cells in extremely preterm neonates. Produced via immunoSEQ multiplex PCR; TCRdb's table is partial and in-frame only. Here the sample spans roughly 5,500 clones, around 97% being singletons. Material: naive CD8+ T cells from blood. All receptors derive from a human donor in good health.

The CDR3 region has the DNA TGTGCCAGCAGTTTATCGGGCGAACTCCCCCTGAATTCACCCCTCCACTTT. Its protein product is CASSLSGELPLNSPLHF. The chain carries TRBV27 and TRBJ1-6; D is undetermined. Looked up from germline, CDR1 is MNHEY and CDR2 is SMNVEV (reference sequence). This CDR3 comprises 17 residues. Trimming left V 0 bases short and J 7 bases short, with 16 bases between.

The chain has TRBV19 and TRBJ1-1, with 10 bases that match TRBD1. The CDR3 is 16 amino acids. The germline CDR1 and CDR2 sequences are LNHDA and SQIVND (reference sequence). With 4 bases clipped from V and 4 bases from J, the junction kept 9 bases outside the gene matches. The CDR3 DNA reads TGTGCCAGTAGTACCCCACCGGACAGGGGGGCCACTGAAGCTTTCTTT. As protein: CASSTPPDRGATEAFF.

The chain has TRBV19 and TRBJ1-2; perhaps TRBD1 as D (5 bases). The CDR3 covers 14 residues. Deletions cut 0 bases from V and 7 bases from J, with 12 bases between. Germline V CDR1 and CDR2: LNHDA, SQIVND (reference sequence). CDR3 DNA sequence: TGTGCCAGTAGTATAGAAGCGGGGCCGACTGGCTACACCTTC. The encoded protein is CASSIEAGPTGYTF.

The chain couples TRBV4-3 to TRBJ1-1; D uncertain. CDR1 is LGHNA and CDR2 is YSLEER in the germline V gene. This CDR3 has 13 amino acids. Trimming stripped 0 bases from V and 7 bases from J, with 9 bases between. The CDR3 reads CASSQDLEDEAFF. The DNA for the CDR3 is TGCGCCAGCAGCCAAGATCTGGAGGATGAAGCTTTCTTT.

The chain recombines TRBV15 with TRBJ1-4; a weak D match, TRBD1 (5 bases). V was pared by 0 bases and J by 2 bases, with 10 bases between. This CDR3 has 16 residues. Per germline, CDR1 LNHNV and CDR2 YYDKDF (reference sequence). The CDR3, as DNA: TGTGCCACCAGCAGAGATCGGGAGGGGACTAATGAAAAACTGTTTTTT. Residues: CATSRDREGTNEKLFF.

The genes are TRBV7-2 and TRBJ1-1; D gene ambiguous. Germline V lookup: CDR1 SGHTA, CDR2 FQGNSA. The V gene lost 0 bases and the J gene lost 7 bases, with 6 bases spanning the gap. The CDR3 has 12 residues. The CDR3 spells CASSLANSEAFF. CDR3 DNA sequence: TGTGCCAGCAGCTTAGCGAATAGTGAAGCTTTCTTT.

The genes are TRBV6-4 and TRBJ2-7, with D perhaps TRBD1 (7 bases). Germline CDR1 and CDR2: MRHNA and SNTAGT. The V and J ends lost 4 bases and 2 bases respectively, with 24 bases between them. The CDR3 is 18 residues long. The DNA of the CDR3 is TGTGCCAGCAGTGTAGGAGGGCCCCGGTGGGACAGTGCCTACGAGCAGTACTTC. The encoded protein is CASSVGGPRWDSAYEQYF.

In its sample, this clone was seen once. The chain employs TRBV7-9 and TRBJ2-6; D is uncertain. The CDR3 spans 17 residues. Trimming took off 0 bases at V and 2 bases at J, with 11 bases between the two ends. Germline CDR1 and CDR2: SEHNR and FQNEAQ (reference sequence). Here the CDR3 DNA reads TGTGCCAGCAGCTTAGCGTTCGGGTCCCCTGGGGCCAACGTCCTGACTTTC. This sequence encodes CASSLAFGSPGANVLTF. The whole variable domain, remainder taken from reference TRBV7-9 and TRBJ2-6, is DTGVSQNPRHKITKRGQNVTFRCDPISEHNRLYWYRQTLGQGPEFLTYFQNEAQLEKSRLLSDRFSAERPKGSFSTLEIQRTEQGDSAMYLCASSLAFGSPGANVLTFGAGSRLTVL.

The chain employs TRBV27 and TRBJ2-7; maybe TRBD1 (5 bases). V was trimmed by 6 bases and J by 1 base, leaving 16 bases between them. CDR3 length: 15 amino acids. The V gene's germline CDR1 is MNHEY and CDR2 SMNVEV (reference sequence). The CDR3: CASSVGVRGSYEQYF. In DNA form, the CDR3 reads TGTGCCAGCAGCGTTGGGGTAAGGGGTTCCTACGAGCAGTACTTC.

The rearrangement links TRBV7-2 to TRBJ2-5, with 8 bases matching TRBD1. CDR3 size: 15 residues. The ends lost 4 bases at V and 2 bases at J; junction bases unmatched: 6. In germline, CDR1 is SGHTA, CDR2 FQGNSA. CDR3 sequence reads: CASSSPWTGQETQYF. Written as DNA, the CDR3 is TGTGCCAGCAGCTCACCCTGGACAGGGCAAGAGACCCAGTACTTC.

The chain links TRBV19 to TRBJ1-5, with D unresolved. V was clipped by 2 bases and J by 3 bases, with 8 bases between them. Germline-derived CDR1 and CDR2 are LNHDA and SQIVND (reference sequence). This CDR3 spans 14 amino acids. CDR3 nucleotide sequence: TGTGCCAGTAGTATATTTGACAACAATCAGCCCCAGCATTTT. It codes for CASSIFDNNQPQHF.

This rearrangement joins TRBV7-9 to TRBJ1-2; 7 bases match TRBD1. This CDR3 is 14 amino acids long. Germline trimming cut 1 base from V and 4 bases from J; bases unmatched to any gene: 3. Germline CDR1 SEHNR, CDR2 FQNEAQ (reference sequence). CDR3: CASSLDPGGYGYTF. In DNA, the CDR3 is TGTGCCAGCAGCTTAGATCCAGGGGGCTATGGCTACACCTTC.

The chain's CDR3 is CASSLNHRAGNTIYF. The CDR3, as DNA: TGTGCCAGCAGCTTAAACCACAGGGCTGGAAACACCATATATTTT. The chain has TRBV7-2 and TRBJ1-3; maybe TRBD1 (6 bases). Germline V gene sequence: CDR1 SGHTA, CDR2 FQGNSA. The ends were cut back, 2 bases at V and 2 bases at J, with 10 bases in the middle. CDR3 length: 15 amino acids.

The V and J genes are TRBV9 and TRBJ2-4; TRBD2 might be the D (6 bases). Between the trimmed V and J ends, which lost 0 bases and 9 bases, there was a span of 19 bases. CDR3 length: 16 amino acids. Germline-derived CDR1 and CDR2 are SGDLS and YYNGEE. CDR3 nucleotides: TGTGCCAGCAGCGTAGGGAGGGCCCAAAGGTTGGGCATTCAGTACTTC. It is translated as CASSVGRAQRLGIQYF.